This TCR beta chain was recorded in a study of control samples from healthy donors and cancer patients. The repertoire was sequenced with immunoSEQ multiplex PCR; TCRdb's copy has only in-frame clones and lacks some. Altogether 100,000 to 150,000 clones are present, over 85% being singletons, with the ten largest covering less than 7%. The sample taken for sequencing was blood. The source is a young man in good health.

CDR3 DNA: TGTGCCAGCAGGATAACAGGGGAAAAACTGTTTTTT. Protein sequence: CASRITGEKLFF. The chain uses TRBV2 and TRBJ1-4, with D possibly matching TRBD1 (6 bases). The V end was cut by 6 bases, the J end by 8 bases, with 10 bases between. The CDR3 is made up of 12 amino acids. Germline assignment: CDR1 SNHLY and CDR2 FYNNEI.